The clone carrying this TCR beta chain turned up a few times. These data originate in a study of blood T cell repertoires in COVID-19. Study as a whole: The study drew acute and convalescent COVID-19 samples from the United States, Italy and Spain. PBMCs, B-cell-depleted T cells, or T cells provided the cDNA or gDNA that made up the material.

The authors' processing: From reference gene primer amplification, estimates of nucleated cell counts were derived. Some clones are missing from TCRdb's copy, which holds only in-frame ones; the method was immunoSEQ multiplex PCR. V and J calls and clone size are as listed in that table; D and trimming were resolved from the DNA. The sample includes nearly 200,000 clones, around 84% of them seen just once. The clonotype was recovered from a human donor in a cohort sampled during active COVID-19. The specimen was peripheral blood.

CDR3: CASSRNEQFF. Here the CDR3 DNA reads TGTGCCAGCAGCCGTAATGAGCAGTTCTTC. The chain carries TRBV7-9 and TRBJ2-1, with unresolved D. The germline V gene encodes CDR1 SEHNR and CDR2 FQNEAQ (reference sequence). Trimming pared 5 bases from V and 7 bases from J, leaving 3 bases between. The CDR3 runs 10 residues.